This TCR beta chain was sequenced in a study of cytotoxic CD8 clonotypes in ibrutinib-treated CLL. In the study overall: Of the patients, 11 were relapsed/refractory, around 16 treatment-naive and about 17 IGHV unmutated.

This clone has only a few counts. TCRdb's copy holds only in-frame clones and misses some; the assay was immunoSEQ multiplex PCR. The sample contains 43,000 or so clones, over 50% of which appear only once. The starting material was PBMCs, obtained after 24 months of ibrutinib treatment. The clonotype originates from a human donor with chronic lymphocytic leukemia.

For the CDR3, the DNA is TGTGCCACCAGCAGAGAATCCGGTACTGAAGCTTTCTTT. It encodes CATSRESGTEAFF. The rearrangement uses TRBV15 and TRBJ1-1; D unclear. Germline V CDR1 and CDR2: LNHNV, YYDKDF (reference sequence). Trimming pared 0 bases from V and 5 bases from J, leaving 7 bases between. The CDR3 runs to 13 residues.